The clone carrying this TCR beta chain was observed a handful of times. Amplification of the TCR beta CDR3 (from genomic DNA) was done by two-round multiplex PCR. Amplification during the initial PCR round employed primers specific to each TRBV and TRBJ gene. Each CDR3 protein is one row after TCRdb ran MiXCR on the multiplex PCR reads. Of about 27,000 distinct CDR3 sequences in the sample, roughly 46% were seen once. The CDR3 sequence is 15 residues long. Germline V gene data show CDR1 as SGHRS and CDR2 as YFSETQ. V was trimmed by 1 base and J by 4 bases, leaving 11 bases between them. This specimen belongs to a study of prognosis after radiotherapy for stage I lung cancer.

The genes are TRBV5-1 and TRBJ2-2, with D perhaps assigned TRBD1 or TRBD2 (5 bases each). The sequences come from PBMCs, collected before or after stereotactic body radiation therapy (not recorded which). This receptor was taken from a donor aged 50 or older with non-small cell lung cancer. The CDR3 DNA is TGCGCCAGCAGCTTGAGCGCTGGGGGCACCGGGGAGCTGTTTTTT. Amino acids: CASSLSAGGTGELFF.